This T cell receptor beta chain is from a study of brain T cells in children with intractable seizures. Note on this clone: Its target is unknown.

The protocol was immunoSEQ multiplex PCR, while the TCRdb copy is restricted to in-frame clones and leaves out a portion. The sample has 80,000 or so clones; just over 90% are singletons. Patients received at least one anti-epileptic drug before surgery. Findings of the study overall: Viral specificity was inferred only from CDR3 similarity; HCMV serostatus was unknown.

The sequence derives from a boy in the first two years of life with tuberous sclerosis and intractable seizures. Source: peripheral blood, taken at surgery.

The CDR3 loop is CASSLGGTYYEQYF. CDR3 coding DNA: TGTGCCAGCAGCCTAGGGGGTACCTACTACGAGCAGTACTTC. This chain uses TRBV3-1 (or the pseudogene TRBV3-2) with TRBJ2-7; possibly TRBD1 for D (6 bases). In germline, CDR1 is LGHDT, CDR2 YNNKEL (reference sequence). This CDR3 is 14 amino acids long. V was pared by 4 bases and J by 3 bases, with 13 bases between.